This paragraph reports one T cell receptor (beta chain). V was clipped by 2 bases and J by 1 base, with 11 bases between them. The CDR3 totals 15 residues. The data are from a study of shared T cell receptors in the human thymus. Sequenced by immunoSEQ multiplex PCR; TCRdb stores in-frame clones only, minus some. This table holds hundreds of thousands of clones, 80% to 90% found once. The same data also contributed to another study, on human thymus T cells. That source adds: Donors consisted of healthy Finnish infants (having corrective surgery for congenital heart defects). The study used thymus tissue resected during corrective heart surgery. Seemingly biased V and J gene usage marked thymic and blood repertoires.

The receptor comes from a girl less than two years old with a congenital heart defect. Material for sequencing was thymocytes. This sequence joins TRBV6-7 and TRBJ1-1; D uncertain. TRBV6-7 counts as an open reading frame of uncertain function. The CDR3 here is CASSYPYTGNTEAFF. CDR3 coding DNA: TGTGCCAGCAGTTACCCCTACACGGGGAACACTGAAGCTTTCTTT.